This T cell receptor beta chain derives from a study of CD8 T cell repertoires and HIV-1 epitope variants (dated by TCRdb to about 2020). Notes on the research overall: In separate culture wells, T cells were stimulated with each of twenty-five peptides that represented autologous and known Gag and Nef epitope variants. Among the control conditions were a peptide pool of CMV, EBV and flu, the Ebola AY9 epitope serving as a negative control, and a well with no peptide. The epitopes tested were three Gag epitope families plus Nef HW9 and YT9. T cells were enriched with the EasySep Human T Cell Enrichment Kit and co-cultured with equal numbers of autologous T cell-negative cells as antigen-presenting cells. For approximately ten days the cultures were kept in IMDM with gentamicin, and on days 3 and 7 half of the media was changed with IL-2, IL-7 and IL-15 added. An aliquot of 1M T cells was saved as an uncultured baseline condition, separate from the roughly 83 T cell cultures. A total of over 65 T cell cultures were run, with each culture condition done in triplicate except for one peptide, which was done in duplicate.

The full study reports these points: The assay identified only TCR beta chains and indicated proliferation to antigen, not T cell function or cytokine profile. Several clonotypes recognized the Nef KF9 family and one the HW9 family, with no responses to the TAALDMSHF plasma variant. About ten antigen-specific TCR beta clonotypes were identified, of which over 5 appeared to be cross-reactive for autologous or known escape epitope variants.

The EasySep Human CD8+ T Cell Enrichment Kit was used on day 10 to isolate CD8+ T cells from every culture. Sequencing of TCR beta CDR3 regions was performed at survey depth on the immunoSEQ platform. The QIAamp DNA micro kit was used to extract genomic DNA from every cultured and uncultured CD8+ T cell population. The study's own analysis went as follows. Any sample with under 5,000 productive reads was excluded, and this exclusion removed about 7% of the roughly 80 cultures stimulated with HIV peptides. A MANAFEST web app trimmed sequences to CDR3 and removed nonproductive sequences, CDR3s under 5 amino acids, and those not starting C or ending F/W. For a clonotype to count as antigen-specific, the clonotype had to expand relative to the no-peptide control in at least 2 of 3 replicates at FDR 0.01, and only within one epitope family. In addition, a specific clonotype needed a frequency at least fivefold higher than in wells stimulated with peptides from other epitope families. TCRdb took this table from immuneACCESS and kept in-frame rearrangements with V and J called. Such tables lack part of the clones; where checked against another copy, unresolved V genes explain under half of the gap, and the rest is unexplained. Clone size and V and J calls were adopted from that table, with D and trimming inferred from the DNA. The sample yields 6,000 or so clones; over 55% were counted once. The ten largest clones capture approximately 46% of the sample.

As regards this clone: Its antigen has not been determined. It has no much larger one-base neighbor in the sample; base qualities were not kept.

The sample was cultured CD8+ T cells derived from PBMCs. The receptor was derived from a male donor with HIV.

The CDR3 protein: CASSLFGYQETQYF. The DNA reads TGTGCCAGCAGTTTATTCGGCTACCAAGAGACCCAGTACTTC. Recombination joined TRBV28 with TRBJ2-5; too little of a D gene remains to name it. Trimming costs V 1 base and J 0 bases, and their ends lie 6 bases apart. CDR3 length: 14 amino acids, cysteine to phenylalanine. The sequence is cut down to CDR3 DNA, 42 bases in frame from base 1. Looking up the germline V gene yields CDR1 MDHEN and CDR2 SYDVKM.